What follows are 20 T cell receptor beta chains derived from one specimen sequenced in a study of blood T cell repertoires in COVID-19. Data came from immunoSEQ multiplex PCR; TCRdb stores just in-frame clones and leaves some out. The table has fewer than 400,000 clones, roughly 91% seen once. Material for sequencing was PBMCs or T cells enriched from blood (not recorded which). The receptors stem from a woman between 25 and 40 years old who had recovered from COVID-19.

The chain couples TRBV7-9 to TRBJ2-5; D gene unclear. Trimming removed 2 bases at V and 1 base at J, with 5 bases between. Germline values: CDR1 SEHNR, CDR2 FQNEAQ (reference sequence). The CDR3 extends over 13 amino acids. The CDR3 loop reads CASSLQAQETQYF. The CDR3 coding sequence is TGTGCCAGCAGCTTACAAGCCCAAGAGACCCAGTACTTC.

This clone appeared once. The V and J genes are TRBV7-2 and TRBJ2-3; D is unresolved. The ends were cut back, 2 bases at V and 2 bases at J, with 5 bases in the middle. CDR1 and CDR2 (germline): SGHTA, FQGNSA. CDR3 length equals 13 residues. In nucleotides, the CDR3 is TGTGCCAGCAGCTTACTAGACACAGATACGCAGTATTTT. This translates into CASSLLDTDTQYF.

This clone was seen a single time. The V gene is TRBV15, the J gene TRBJ2-1, with 7 nucleotides matching TRBD1. This CDR3 region has 17 residues. The germline V gene encodes CDR1 LNHNV and CDR2 YYDKDF (reference sequence). The trim removed 2 bases at V and 4 bases at J, leaving 11 bases unmatched. The CDR3 DNA follows: TGTGCCACCAGCAGACTCCTCCCCGGACAGGCGTACAATGAGCAGTTCTTC. Translation gives CATSRLLPGQAYNEQFF.

V and J are TRBV28 and TRBJ1-1; a possible D gene is TRBD1 (6 bases). V was pared by 7 bases and J by 2 bases, with 14 bases between. This CDR3 is built from 14 residues. Germline V lookup: CDR1 MDHEN, CDR2 SYDVKM. In DNA, the CDR3 is TGTGCCAGCAATCCCGCCGGGACAAACACTGAAGCTTTCTTT. Protein product: CASNPAGTNTEAFF.

V and J are TRBV7-3 and TRBJ2-1; 7 bases map to TRBD2. The V segment lost 2 bases and the J segment 2 bases; nucleotides outside the gene matches: 3. CDR1 SGHTA and CDR2 FQGTGA come from the germline V gene. The CDR3 spans 15 residues. Here the CDR3 reads CASSLLGGTYNEQFF. Written as DNA, the CDR3 is TGTGCCAGCAGCTTACTCGGGGGGACCTACAATGAGCAGTTCTTC.

V gene TRBV6-5 combines with J gene TRBJ1-1, with no clear D. Germline values: CDR1 MNHEY, CDR2 SVGAGI. V lost 6 bases and J 0 bases, leaving 11 bases between the germline ends. This CDR3 comprises 14 residues. CDR3 sequence: CASSRTEMNTEAFF. CDR3 coding DNA: TGTGCCAGCAGCAGGACTGAGATGAACACTGAAGCTTTCTTT.

The chain has TRBV7-9 and TRBJ1-5, with 10 bases lining up with TRBD1. Looked up from germline, CDR1 is SEHNR and CDR2 is FQNEAQ (reference sequence). CDR3 length: 16 amino acids. Trimming took 1 base from V and 3 from J; bases not matched to a gene: 3. The CDR3 nucleotides are TGTGCCAGCAGCTTAGGGGGACAGGGGTTCAATCAGCCCCAGCATTTT. Translated, it gives CASSLGGQGFNQPQHF.

The rearrangement uses TRBV18 and TRBJ2-7; the match to TRBD2 covers 8 bases. V shed 1 base, J shed 3 bases, and the junction held 14 bases outside the gene matches. The CDR3 extends over 18 amino acids. CDR1 is KGHSH, CDR2 LQKENI, per germline. CDR3 DNA: TGTGCCAGCTCACCACGCTTCGGGACTAGGGGTACTAGCTACGAGCAGTACTTC. This encodes CASSPRFGTRGTSYEQYF. The variable domain in full, completed from reference TRBV18 and TRBJ2-7, reads NAGVMQNPRHLVRRRGQEARLRCSPMKGHSHVYWYRQLPEEGLKFMVYLQKENIIDESGMPKERFSAEFPKEGPSILRIQQVVRGDSAAYFCASSPRFGTRGTSYEQYFGPGTRLTVT.

The V call is TRBV7-9, the J call TRBJ2-1, with a possible D match to TRBD1 (5 bases). Germline V lookup: CDR1 SEHNR, CDR2 FQNEAQ (reference sequence). This CDR3 is 15 amino acids long. The V end lost 6 bases, the J end lost 6 bases, and 18 bases lay between the germline ends. CDR3 DNA: TGTGCCAGCAGTCCTTCGGGCGTTACAGGCAATGAGCAGTTCTTC. This codes for CASSPSGVTGNEQFF.

V usage is TRBV5-4 and J usage is TRBJ2-1; D is possibly TRBD2 (6 bases). The V and J ends lost 7 bases and 0 bases respectively, with 14 bases between them. Germline CDR1 SGHNT, CDR2 YYREEE (reference sequence). This CDR3 has 15 residues. The CDR3 loop is CASYHGSSSYNEQFF. Here the CDR3 DNA reads TGTGCCAGCTATCACGGGAGTTCCTCCTACAATGAGCAGTTCTTC.

The chain has TRBV27 and TRBJ2-7; 9 bases line up with TRBD1. Trimming cost V 6 bases and J 6 bases; bases outside gene matches: 6. Germline CDR1 and CDR2: MNHEY and SMNVEV (reference sequence). CDR3 size: 13 residues. CDR3 loop: CASSRTGVSEQYF. CDR3 in DNA: TGTGCCAGCAGCCGGACAGGGGTGAGCGAGCAGTACTTC.

The rearrangement uses TRBV13 and TRBJ2-1; TRBD2 might be the D (5 bases). This CDR3 is 17 amino acids long. Germline CDR1 is PRHDT and CDR2 is FYEKMQ (reference sequence). Trimming shortened V by 5 bases and J by 4 bases, and 21 bases separated the two germline ends. This CDR3 is CASSQSVDLVFYNEQFF. In DNA, the CDR3 is TGTGCCAGCAGCCAGAGCGTGGACTTAGTATTTTACAATGAGCAGTTCTTC.

CDR3 in amino acids: CASSYSSGMGAGNTEAFF. In DNA form, the CDR3 reads TGTGCCAGCAGTTACTCGTCTGGTATGGGGGCCGGGAACACTGAAGCTTTCTTT. This chain links TRBV6-2 or TRBV6-3 with TRBJ1-1; TRBD1 is a possible D gene (6 bases). The ends were cut back, 0 bases at V and 1 base at J, with 18 bases in the middle. The CDR3 has 18 amino acids. The V gene's germline CDR1 is MNHEY and CDR2 SVGEGT.

The V call is TRBV5-5, the J call TRBJ1-5, with TRBD1 matching over 8 bases. Per the germline V gene, CDR1 is SGHKS and CDR2 is YYEKEE (reference sequence). Trimming took 0 bases from V and 5 from J; bases not matched to a gene: 4. The CDR3 is 15 amino acids. The CDR3 spells CASSLGRQGHQPQHF. The CDR3 DNA sequence: TGTGCCAGCAGCTTGGGTCGACAGGGGCATCAGCCCCAGCATTTT.

The chain uses TRBV7-9 and TRBJ2-7; possibly TRBD1 for D (6 bases). The CDR3 sequence is 13 residues long. Germline V gives CDR1 SEHNR, CDR2 FQNEAQ (reference sequence). V lost 8 bases and J 2 bases, leaving 13 bases between the germline ends. In nucleotides, the CDR3 is TGTGCCAGCGAAAGGACAGATACCTACGAGCAGTACTTC. It is translated as CASERTDTYEQYF.

As for this clone: The junction and the germline gene differ at one end; a read error may be behind it. The chain is built from TRBV28 and TRBJ1-5; tentative D call: TRBD1 (5 bases). The germline CDR1 and CDR2 sequences are MDHEN and SYDVKM. The CDR3 covers 17 residues. The CDR3: CVSSLETPQDSNQPQHF. The CDR3 nucleotides are TGTGTCAGCAGTTTAGAGACTCCACAGGATAGCAATCAGCCCCAGCATTTT.

This clone has only one observation. The chain joins TRBV9 to TRBJ2-5, with 9 bases matching TRBD2. The V and J ends lost 0 bases and 1 base, in that order; junction bases with no gene match: 7. The germline gives CDR1 SGDLS, CDR2 YYNGEE. The CDR3 runs to 17 residues. The CDR3 DNA follows: TGTGCCAGCAGCGTAGACCCAGCGGGGGGCCTCCAAGAGACCCAGTACTTC. Translated: CASSVDPAGGLQETQYF.

This clone was counted a single time. V gene TRBV2 combines with J gene TRBJ1-2; 9 bases map to TRBD1. Germline lookup yields CDR1 SNHLY and CDR2 FYNNEI. The CDR3 totals 12 residues. J lost 6 bases, V lost 7 bases, and 3 bases had no gene match. The CDR3 DNA reads as TGTGCCAGCATTACAGGGGGCAATGGCTACACCTTC. It is translated as CASITGGNGYTF.

The chain couples TRBV5-6 to TRBJ1-1; maybe TRBD1 (5 bases). With 4 bases removed from V and 2 bases from J, the gap between germline ends came to 9 bases. This CDR3 comprises 13 residues. Looked up from germline, CDR1 is SGHDT and CDR2 is YYEEEE. In DNA form, the CDR3 reads TGTGCCAGCAGCCCAGGGTTTAACACTGAAGCTTTCTTT. Translation gives CASSPGFNTEAFF.

The chain recombines TRBV19 with TRBJ1-2; TRBD1 might be the D (6 bases). In germline, CDR1 is LNHDA, CDR2 SQIVND (reference sequence). Trimming removed 7 bases at V and 1 base at J, with 19 bases between. The CDR3 runs 16 residues. CDR3 DNA sequence: TGTGCCAGTAAACGGACAGCCGAGTCTTATAACTATGGCTACACCTTC. This gives the protein CASKRTAESYNYGYTF.